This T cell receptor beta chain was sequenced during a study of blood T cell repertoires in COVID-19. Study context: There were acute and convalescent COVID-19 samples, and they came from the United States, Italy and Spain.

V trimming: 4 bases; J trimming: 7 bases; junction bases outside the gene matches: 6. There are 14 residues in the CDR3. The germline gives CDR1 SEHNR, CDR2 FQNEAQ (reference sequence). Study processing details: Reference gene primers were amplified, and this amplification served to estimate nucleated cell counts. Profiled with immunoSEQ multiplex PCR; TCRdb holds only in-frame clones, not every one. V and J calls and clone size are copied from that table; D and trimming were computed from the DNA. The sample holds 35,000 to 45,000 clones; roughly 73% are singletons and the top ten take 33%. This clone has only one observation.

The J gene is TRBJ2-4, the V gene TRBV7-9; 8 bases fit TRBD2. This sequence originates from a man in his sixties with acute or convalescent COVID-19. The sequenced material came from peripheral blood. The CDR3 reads CASSSQGLGNIQYF. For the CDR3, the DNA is TGTGCCAGCAGCTCGCAGGGACTAGGTAACATTCAGTACTTC. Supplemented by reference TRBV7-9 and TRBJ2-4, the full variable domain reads DTGVSQNPRHKITKRGQNVTFRCDPISEHNRLYWYRQTLGQGPEFLTYFQNEAQLEKSRLLSDRFSAERPKGSFSTLEIQRTEQGDSAMYLCASSSQGLGNIQYFGAGTRLSVL.